These T cell receptor beta chains were read from a single sample in a study of shared clonotypes between healthy human individuals. Sequenced by immunoSEQ multiplex PCR; TCRdb stores in-frame clones only, minus some. The sample gives 150,000 to 200,000 clones, roughly 93% of which show up once; 0.067% is in the top ten. The sequenced sample consisted of naive CD4+ T cells sorted from blood. The receptors derive from a woman aged 25 to 45 in good health. CDR3s include the opening cysteine and the closing phenylalanine or tryptophan. D genes are given only for firm matches. Some rows mark clone size as missing; the rest say once, few, many or name a class of expanded clone.

TRBJ2-5,TRBV5-1,-,once,CASSLGWGETQYF,TGCGCCAGCAGCTTGGGATGGGGGGAGACCCAGTACTTC
TRBJ1-5,TRBV19,TRBD1,once,CASSMFSQGVGQDQPQHF,TGTGCCAGTAGTATGTTCTCTCAGGGGGTCGGACAAGATCAGCCCCAGCATTTT
TRBJ2-7,TRBV7-2,TRBD2,-,CASSSGLAGGPTKQYF,TGTGCCAGCAGCTCGGGACTAGCGGGAGGGCCTACGAAGCAGTACTTC
TRBJ2-7,TRBV19,TRBD2,-,CASSVSPNGGSQYEQYF,TGTGCCAGTAGTGTCTCCCCCAATGGCGGGAGTCAGTACGAGCAGTACTTC
TRBJ1-2,TRBV5-1,TRBD1,-,CASSFSAGQNYGYTF,TGCGCCAGCAGCTTTAGTGCGGGACAGAACTATGGCTACACCTTC
TRBJ1-1,TRBV6-5,TRBD1,once,CASSGQGTSEAFF,TGTGCCAGCAGTGGACAGGGGACCTCTGAAGCTTTCTTT
TRBJ1-2,TRBV5-5,-,-,CASSGSQGDGYTF,TGTGCCAGCAGCGGGAGTCAGGGTGATGGCTACACCTTC
TRBJ2-7,TRBV4-1,TRBD2,-,CASSQGLATPYEQYF,TGCGCCAGCAGCCAGGGACTAGCGACACCCTACGAGCAGTACTTC
TRBJ1-2,TRBV7-9,-,once,CASSLMLTGGGYGYTF,TGTGCCAGCAGCTTAATGCTCACTGGGGGTGGCTATGGCTACACCTTC
TRBJ2-7,TRBV11-2,TRBD1,-,CASSWTGTGLSTRIYEQYF,TGTGCCAGCAGCTGGACCGGGACAGGGCTTTCCACCCGTATCTACGAGCAGTACTTC
TRBJ1-3,TRBV5-5,TRBD1,-,CASSAGQVHLPGNTIYF,TGTGCCAGCAGCGCCGGACAGGTCCACCTTCCTGGAAACACCATATATTTT
TRBJ1-5,TRBV7-9,-,-,CASSLNSNQPQHF,TGTGCCAGCAGCCTCAATAGCAATCAGCCCCAGCATTTT
TRBJ1-5,TRBV18,-,once,CASSLRQENQPQHF,TGTGCCAGCTCTCTACGGCAGGAAAATCAGCCCCAGCATTTT
TRBJ2-7,TRBV7-9,-,once,CASSHGPYEQYF,TGTGCCAGCAGCCATGGACCCTACGAGCAGTACTTC
TRBJ2-7,TRBV20-1,-,-,CSAILRVQYF,TGCAGTGCTATTCTGCGGGTGCAGTACTTC
TRBJ1-2,TRBV25-1,-,once,CASPGAEGGGYTF,TGTGCCAGCCCGGGGGCCGAGGGGGGTGGCTACACCTTC
TRBJ1-1,TRBV28,-,-,CASTTGWTEAFF,TGTGCCAGCACTACAGGGTGGACTGAAGCTTTCTTT
TRBJ2-7,TRBV30,-,-,CAWRPITAEQYF,TGTGCCTGGAGGCCAATAACTGCCGAGCAGTACTTC
TRBJ2-7,TRBV28,TRBD1,once,CASSLGGQGAGEQYF,TGTGCCAGCAGTTTAGGGGGACAGGGGGCGGGAGAGCAGTACTTC
TRBJ1-4,TRBV10-2,-,-,CASIGSPNEKLFF,TGCGCCAGCATAGGCAGTCCTAATGAAAAACTGTTTTTT
TRBJ2-5,TRBV15,-,-,CATSRGQYQETQYF,TGTGCCACCAGCAGAGGCCAGTACCAAGAGACCCAGTACTTC
TRBJ2-3,TRBV7-2,-,-,CASSLIVASDTQYF,TGTGCCAGCAGCTTAATCGTCGCATCTGATACGCAGTATTTT
TRBJ2-2,TRBV5-4,TRBD2,-,CASSLAGLFESGELFF,TGTGCCAGCAGCTTGGCGGGACTATTTGAGTCCGGGGAGCTGTTTTTT